The 10 T cell receptor beta chains reported below all come from one sample, sequenced in a study of blood T cell repertoires in COVID-19. Clones were sequenced by immunoSEQ multiplex PCR, and TCRdb holds only the in-frame ones, with some missing. In the table there are more than 200,000 clones, just over 85% of which are singletons. The sample taken for sequencing was peripheral blood. The origin of the receptors is a man aged 50 to 59 with acute or convalescent COVID-19.

The chain links TRBV7-7 to TRBJ2-5; TRBD2 agrees at 7 bases. The CDR3 has 15 residues. With V trimmed by 3 bases and J by 1 base, 5 bases remained unmatched. Per germline, CDR1 SSHAT and CDR2 FNYEAQ (reference sequence). The CDR3 DNA sequence: TGTGCCAGCAGCTTGGGGGGGGTCCCCCAAGAGACCCAGTACTTC. This encodes CASSLGGVPQETQYF.

On this clone: This sample includes further DNA sequences coding for the same CDR3. The chain combines TRBV6-5 with TRBJ1-5; possibly TRBD1 for D (6 bases). The CDR3 length is 15 residues. Between the trimmed V and J ends, which lost 5 bases and 0 bases, there was a span of 11 bases. CDR1 and CDR2 from the germline V gene are MNHEY and SVGAGI. CDR3 loop: CASSPQGYSNQPQHF. In DNA form, the CDR3 reads TGTGCCAGCAGTCCCCAGGGGTATAGCAATCAGCCCCAGCATTTT.

This rearrangement joins TRBV6-5 to TRBJ2-2; 7 nucleotides match TRBD1. Germline CDR1 MNHEY, CDR2 SVGAGI. V shed 7 bases, J shed 1 base, and the junction held 3 bases outside the gene matches. This CDR3 spans 14 amino acids. The CDR3 DNA follows: TGTGCCAGCAAAACAGGGGAGAACACCGGGGAGCTGTTTTTT. It yields the protein CASKTGENTGELFF.

J is TRBJ2-7 and V is TRBV27; D remains unclear. V was shortened by 0 bases and J by 4 bases, with 7 bases between the two germline ends. Germline CDR1 is MNHEY and CDR2 is SMNVEV (reference sequence). The CDR3 has 13 amino acids. The CDR3 DNA is TGTGCCAGCAGTTTATCGCAGACTTACGAGCAGTACTTC. Its translation: CASSLSQTYEQYF.

CDR3 in DNA: TGTGCCAGCAGCCTCGGACTAGCGGAGCAGTTCTTC. It translates to CASSLGLAEQFF. This chain uses TRBV2 with TRBJ2-1, with 9 bases fitting TRBD2. The CDR3 totals 12 residues. Germline V CDR1 and CDR2: SNHLY, FYNNEI. With V trimmed by 6 bases and J by 10 bases, 4 bases remained unmatched.

This clone was seen only a few times. This chain joins TRBV7-2 and TRBJ1-1; TRBD1 matches at 7 bases. V lost 3 bases, J lost 0 bases, and 10 bases stayed unmatched. The CDR3 totals 17 residues. Germline-derived CDR1 and CDR2 are SGHTA and FQGNSA. The chain's CDR3 is CASSFRPTGWMNTEAFF. For the CDR3, the DNA is TGTGCCAGCAGCTTTCGGCCGACAGGGTGGATGAACACTGAAGCTTTCTTT.

V and J are TRBV3-1 (or the pseudogene TRBV3-2) and TRBJ2-5; 10 nucleotides align to TRBD2. This CDR3 comprises 17 residues. The J segment lost 5 bases and the V segment lost 1 base, leaving 10 bases of the junction unmatched. The V gene's germline CDR1 is LGHDT and CDR2 YNNKEL (reference sequence). CDR3 in amino acids: CASSQASLAGVWETQYF. As DNA, the CDR3 is TGTGCCAGCAGCCAAGCTTCCCTAGCGGGGGTTTGGGAGACCCAGTACTTC.

The sample holds one count of this clone. One end of the junction does not line up with germline, which may come from a read error. V and J are TRBV19 and TRBJ2-1; 7 nucleotides line up with TRBD2. The CDR3 totals 12 residues. CDR1 is LNHDA and CDR2 is SQIVND in the germline V gene (reference sequence). The CDR3 region is CASSSQRGKGIF. The CDR3 DNA reads TGTGCCAGTAGTTCACAGCGGGGCAAGGGGATCTTC.

The chain has TRBV10-1 and TRBJ1-4; TRBD1 is a possible D gene (5 bases). The CDR3 sequence is 15 residues long. V gave up 5 bases and J gave up 4 bases, with 14 bases separating them. The V gene's germline CDR1 is WNHNN and CDR2 SYGVQD (reference sequence). The CDR3 DNA sequence: TGCGCCAGCAGTAGCGGGACGAGTGGTAATGAAAAACTGTTTTTT. The encoded protein is CASSSGTSGNEKLFF.

The chain joins TRBV9 to TRBJ1-2, with 9 bases lining up with TRBD1. In germline, CDR1 is SGDLS, CDR2 YYNGEE. V shed 0 bases and J 0 bases; nucleotides not matched to a gene: 3. The CDR3 extends over 16 amino acids. The CDR3 nucleotides read TGTGCCAGCAGCGTAGGGCGGGACAGGGCTAACTATGGCTACACCTTC. It translates to CASSVGRDRANYGYTF.